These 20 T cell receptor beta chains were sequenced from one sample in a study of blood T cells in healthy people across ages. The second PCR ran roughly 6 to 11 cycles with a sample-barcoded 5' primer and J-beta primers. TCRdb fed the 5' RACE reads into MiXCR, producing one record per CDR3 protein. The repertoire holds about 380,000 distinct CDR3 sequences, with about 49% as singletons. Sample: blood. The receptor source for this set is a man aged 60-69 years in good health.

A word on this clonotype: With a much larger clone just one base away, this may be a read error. The CDR3 DNA reads TGTGCCAGCTCACGACAGGGGCAGCGGTACGAGCAGTACTTC. Its protein product is CASSRQGQRYEQYF. This sequence joins TRBV18 and TRBJ2-5, with TRBD1 matching over 8 bases. The J call may not be correct, given that the DNA end is closer to TRBJ2-7. Germline CDR1 KGHSH, CDR2 LQKENI. CDR3 length: 14 amino acids.

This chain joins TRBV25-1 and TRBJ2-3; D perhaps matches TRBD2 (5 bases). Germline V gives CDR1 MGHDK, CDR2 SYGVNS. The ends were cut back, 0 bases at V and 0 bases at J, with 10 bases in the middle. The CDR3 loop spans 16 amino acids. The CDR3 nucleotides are TGTGCCAGCAGTGAATATGGAGGCAGTAGCACAGATACGCAGTATTTT. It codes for CASSEYGGSSTDTQYF.

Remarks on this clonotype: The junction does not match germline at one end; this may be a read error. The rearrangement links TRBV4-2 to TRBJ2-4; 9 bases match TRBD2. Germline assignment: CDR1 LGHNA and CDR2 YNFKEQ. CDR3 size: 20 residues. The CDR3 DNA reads TGTGCCCGCAGCCAAGATAGCGGGTGGCGGGCTAGCGGGGTCAAAAACATTCAGTACTTC. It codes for CARSQDSGWRASGVKNIQYF.

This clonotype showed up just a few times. CDR3 nucleotide sequence: TGCGCCAGCAGCGAGCCTGGGATTCATAACTATGGCTACACCTTC. Its translation is CASSEPGIHNYGYTF. V usage is TRBV5-1 and J usage is TRBJ1-2; D is uncertain. CDR1 and CDR2 from the germline V gene are SGHRS and YFSETQ. Deletions cut 4 bases from V and 1 base from J, with 14 bases between. There are 15 residues in the CDR3.

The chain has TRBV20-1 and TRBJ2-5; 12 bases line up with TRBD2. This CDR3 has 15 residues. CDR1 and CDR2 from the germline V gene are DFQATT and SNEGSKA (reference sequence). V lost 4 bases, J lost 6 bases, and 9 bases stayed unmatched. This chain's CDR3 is CSATWTSGDGKTQYF. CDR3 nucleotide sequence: TGCAGTGCTACTTGGACTAGCGGGGACGGGAAGACCCAGTACTTC.

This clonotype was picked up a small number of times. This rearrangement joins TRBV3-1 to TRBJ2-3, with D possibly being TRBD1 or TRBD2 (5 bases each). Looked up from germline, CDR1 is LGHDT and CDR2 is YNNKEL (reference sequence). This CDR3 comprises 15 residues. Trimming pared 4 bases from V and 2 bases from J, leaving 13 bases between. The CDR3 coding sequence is TGTGCCAGCAGCCCCCGGGACCGACTCACAGATACGCAGTATTTT. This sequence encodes CASSPRDRLTDTQYF.

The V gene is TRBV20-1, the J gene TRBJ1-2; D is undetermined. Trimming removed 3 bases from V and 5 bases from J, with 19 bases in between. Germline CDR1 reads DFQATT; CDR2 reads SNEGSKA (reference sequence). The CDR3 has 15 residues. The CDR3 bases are TGCAGTGCTAGCGGCCCGGCGGGAGGGTTTTATGGCTACACCTTC. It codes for CSASGPAGGFYGYTF.

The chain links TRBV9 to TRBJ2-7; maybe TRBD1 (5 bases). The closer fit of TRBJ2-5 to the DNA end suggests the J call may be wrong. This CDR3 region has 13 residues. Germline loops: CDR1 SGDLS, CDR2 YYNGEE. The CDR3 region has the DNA TGTGCCAGCAGCGTCGATGCAGGGGAGACCCAGTACTTC. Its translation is CASSVDAGETQYF.

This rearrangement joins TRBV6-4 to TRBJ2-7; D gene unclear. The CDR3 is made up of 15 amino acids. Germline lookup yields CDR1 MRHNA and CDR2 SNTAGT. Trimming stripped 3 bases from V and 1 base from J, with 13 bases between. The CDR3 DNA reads TGTGCCAGCAGTGAGCCGGGCGGACCATCCTACGAGCAGTACTTC. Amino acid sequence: CASSEPGGPSYEQYF.

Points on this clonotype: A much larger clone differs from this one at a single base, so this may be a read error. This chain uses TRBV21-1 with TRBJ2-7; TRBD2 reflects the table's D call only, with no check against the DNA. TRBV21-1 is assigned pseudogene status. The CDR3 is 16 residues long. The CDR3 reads CASGPPTSGRYDEQYF. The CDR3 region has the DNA TGTGCCAGCGGTCCGCCGACTAGCGGGAGGTATGATGAGCAGTACTTC.

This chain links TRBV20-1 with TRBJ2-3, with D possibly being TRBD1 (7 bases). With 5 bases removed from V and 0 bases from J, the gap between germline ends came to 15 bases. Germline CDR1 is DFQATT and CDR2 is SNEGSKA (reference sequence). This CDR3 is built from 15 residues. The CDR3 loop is CSAVGGGGSTDTQYF. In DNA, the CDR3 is TGCAGTGCTGTAGGAGGGGGCGGAAGCACAGATACGCAGTATTTT.

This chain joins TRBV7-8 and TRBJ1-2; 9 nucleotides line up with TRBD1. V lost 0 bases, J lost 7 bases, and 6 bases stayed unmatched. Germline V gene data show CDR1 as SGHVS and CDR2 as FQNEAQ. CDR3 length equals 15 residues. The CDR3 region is CASSLAGQGIGGYTF. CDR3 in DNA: TGTGCCAGCAGCTTAGCGGGACAGGGTATAGGTGGCTACACCTTC.

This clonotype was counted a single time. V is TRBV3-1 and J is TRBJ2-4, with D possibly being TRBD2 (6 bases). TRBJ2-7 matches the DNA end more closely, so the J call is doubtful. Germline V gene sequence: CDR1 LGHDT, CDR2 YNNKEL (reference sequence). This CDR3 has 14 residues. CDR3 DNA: TGTGCCAGCAGCCAAGGAGGAGGGCGCTACGAGCAGTACTTC. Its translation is CASSQGGGRYEQYF.

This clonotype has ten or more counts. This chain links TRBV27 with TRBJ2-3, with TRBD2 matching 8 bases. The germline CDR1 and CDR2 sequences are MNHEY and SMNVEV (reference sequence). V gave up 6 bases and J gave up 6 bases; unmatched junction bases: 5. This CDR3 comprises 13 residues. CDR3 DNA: TGTGCCAGCAGCGCGACTAGCGAGGATACGCAGTATTTT. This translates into CASSATSEDTQYF.

This chain's CDR3 is CASSEGTGPGNTIYF. The CDR3 DNA is TGTGCCAGCAGTGAGGGGACAGGACCAGGAAACACCATATATTTT. The chain is built from TRBV6-1 and TRBJ1-3, with TRBD1 matching over 8 bases. V lost 3 bases, J lost 4 bases, and 5 bases stayed unmatched. Germline CDR1 reads MNHNS; CDR2 reads SASEGT. The CDR3 is 15 amino acids.

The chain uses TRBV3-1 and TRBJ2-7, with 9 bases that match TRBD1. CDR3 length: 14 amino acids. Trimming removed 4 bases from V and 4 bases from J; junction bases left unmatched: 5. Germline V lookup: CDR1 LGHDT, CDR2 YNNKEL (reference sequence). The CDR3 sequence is CASSPTGQGYEQYF. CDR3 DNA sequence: TGTGCCAGCAGCCCCACGGGACAGGGATACGAGCAGTACTTC.

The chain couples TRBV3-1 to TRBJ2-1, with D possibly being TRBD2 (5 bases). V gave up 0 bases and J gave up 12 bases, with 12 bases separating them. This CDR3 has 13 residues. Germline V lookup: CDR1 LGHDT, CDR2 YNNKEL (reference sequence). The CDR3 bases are TGTGCCAGCAGCCAAGAGGAGGCGAGAGGGCAGTTCTTC. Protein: CASSQEEARGQFF.

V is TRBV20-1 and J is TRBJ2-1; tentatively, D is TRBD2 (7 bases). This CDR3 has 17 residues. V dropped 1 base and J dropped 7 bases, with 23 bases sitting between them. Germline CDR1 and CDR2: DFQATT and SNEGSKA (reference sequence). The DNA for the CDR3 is TGCAGTGCTAGAGCCGCCAGGGGTGTCGCGGGAGTGAATGAGCAGTTCTTC. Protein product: CSARAARGVAGVNEQFF.

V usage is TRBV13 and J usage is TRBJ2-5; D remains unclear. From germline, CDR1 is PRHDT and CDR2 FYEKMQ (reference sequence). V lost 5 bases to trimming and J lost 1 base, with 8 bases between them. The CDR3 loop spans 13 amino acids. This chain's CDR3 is CASSGGSQETQYF. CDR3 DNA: TGTGCCAGCAGCGGTGGATCCCAAGAGACCCAGTACTTC. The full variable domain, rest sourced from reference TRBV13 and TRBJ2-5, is AAGVIQSPRHLIKEKRETATLKCYPIPRHDTVYWYQQGPGQDPQFLISFYEKMQSDKGSIPDRFSAQQFSDYHSELNMSSLELGDSALYFCASSGGSQETQYFGPGTRLLVL.

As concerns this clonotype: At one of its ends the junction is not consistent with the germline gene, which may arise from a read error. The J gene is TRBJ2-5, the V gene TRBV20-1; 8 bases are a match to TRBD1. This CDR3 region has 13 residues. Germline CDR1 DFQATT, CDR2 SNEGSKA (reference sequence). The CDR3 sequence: CSARGEDRDEQNF. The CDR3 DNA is TGCAGTGCTAGAGGGGAGGACAGGGACGAGCAGAACTTC.